These T cell receptor beta chains were read from a single sample in a study of CD8+ T cells in alopecia areata. Repertoires were generated with immunoSEQ multiplex PCR, while TCRdb's copy carries only in-frame clones and drops some. Of some 120,000 clones in the sample, approximately 60% are singletons; the top ten hold 4.5% to 6%. Here the sequenced sample was CD4+ T cells sorted from blood, taken at week 4, from a patient treated with tofacitinib. The receptors here all came from a human donor with alopecia areata. Both conserved end residues are part of each CDR3. A D gene is named only where the DNA matches it firmly. Where a row states a size, it is once, few, many or the class of an expanded clone; other rows omit it.

clone_size j_call cdr3_length v_call d_call cdr3_nt cdr3_aa
NA TRBJ2-2 16 TRBV7-9 TRBD2 TGTGCCAGCAGTGTCCTAGCGGGAGGGAACACCGGGGAGCTGTTTTTT CASSVLAGGNTGELFF
NA TRBJ1-2 11 TRBV20-1 NA TGCAGTGCCAACCGCATCTATGGCTACACCTTC CSANRIYGYTF
NA TRBJ2-5 13 TRBV27 NA TGTGCCAGCAGTTTGCGTAGGGGAGAGACCCAGTACTTC CASSLRRGETQYF
NA TRBJ1-2 13 TRBV29-1 TRBD1 TGCAGCGTGGCGGACAGGGGAACCTATGGCTACACCTTC CSVADRGTYGYTF
NA TRBJ2-2 14 TRBV10-3 NA TGTGCCATCAGTGAGTTCGACAGCACCGGGGAGCTGTTTTTT CAISEFDSTGELFF
NA TRBJ2-2 17 TRBV15 NA TGTGCCACCAGCAGAGATCCGAGGGGCGCGAACACCGGGGAGCTGTTTTTT CATSRDPRGANTGELFF
NA TRBJ2-5 13 TRBV5-4 NA TGTGCCATGCGGCCGGGTCTCCAAGAGACCCAGTACTTC CAMRPGLQETQYF
NA TRBJ2-3 12 TRBV7-2 NA TGTGCCAGCAGCTTAGCCACAGATACGCAGTATTTT CASSLATDTQYF
few TRBJ1-3 17 TRBV7-2 NA TGTGCCAGCAGCCTGATGGGCAGGGAAAGCTCTGGAAACACCATATATTTT CASSLMGRESSGNTIYF
NA TRBJ2-1 13 TRBV5-4 NA TGTGCCAGCAGCGAACAACTAGCTAATGAGCAGTTCTTC CASSEQLANEQFF
once TRBJ2-5 14 TRBV5-1 NA TGCGCCAGCAGCCTGACAGTAACGGGGGAGACCCAGTACTTC CASSLTVTGETQYF
NA TRBJ2-7 14 TRBV29-1 NA TGCAGCGTTGGCAGGGGGGCTCCAGGATACGAGCAGTACTTC CSVGRGAPGYEQYF
NA TRBJ2-3 11 TRBV2 NA TGTGCCAGCAGACAGGCGGATACGCAGTATTTT CASRQADTQYF
NA TRBJ2-7 13 TRBV29-1 NA TGCAGCGTTTACAGGGTGGGCTCCTACGAGCAGTACTTC CSVYRVGSYEQYF
NA TRBJ2-3 16 TRBV25-1 NA TGTGCCAGCATGAGGCGGGGGCTTACTAGCACAGATACGCAGTATTTT CASMRRGLTSTDTQYF
NA TRBJ2-2 18 TRBV27 NA TGTGCCAGCAGTTTATCGGCGGGCCAAGGGCCCTCCACCGGGGAGCTGTTTTTT CASSLSAGQGPSTGELFF
few TRBJ1-6 11 TRBV29-1 NA TGCAGCGTTGACGACCTTGCGGGCCGCCACTTT CSVDDLAGRHF
few TRBJ2-3 19 TRBV2 TRBD2 TGTGCCAGCAGGGGCCCGACTAGCGGGGGGATTTCTTCCACAGATACGCAGTATTTT CASRGPTSGGISSTDTQYF
once TRBJ2-3 15 TRBV19 NA TGTGCCAGTAGTATAACAGGGAGAAGTACAGATACGCAGTATTTT CASSITGRSTDTQYF
NA TRBJ1-2 15 TRBV6-1 NA TGTGCCAGCAGTGACAAGGGTTGGGGAGGATATGGCTACACCTTC CASSDKGWGGYGYTF
few TRBJ1-2 16 TRBV5-1 TRBD1 TGCGCCAGCAGCTTGGCATCGACAGGGCCGCGCTATGGCTACACCTTC CASSLASTGPRYGYTF
NA TRBJ1-1 14 TRBV6-5 NA TGTGCCAGCAGGCCCACCCGGAAGTACACTGAAGCTTTCTTT CASRPTRKYTEAFF
NA TRBJ2-5 16 TRBV4-2 TRBD1 TGTGCCAGCAGCCAAGCCACGACAGGGGCCCAAGAGACCCAGTACTTC CASSQATTGAQETQYF
NA TRBJ1-2 10 TRBV5-1 NA TGCGCCAGCGTGTCCCCTGATACATGCTTC CASVSPDTCF
NA TRBJ1-5 13 TRBV6-5 NA TGTGCCAGCAGTTCCCTACAGAATCAGCCCCAGCATTTT CASSSLQNQPQHF
NA TRBJ1-3 14 TRBV5-1 NA TGCGCCAGCAGCTTGGGGAGCTCTGGAAACACCATATATTTT CASSLGSSGNTIYF
few TRBJ2-2 16 TRBV7-9 NA TGTGCCAGCAGCTTTGCTACGGGGACGAACACCGGGGAGCTGTTTTTT CASSFATGTNTGELFF
NA TRBJ2-7 14 TRBV30 TRBD1 TGTGCCTGGAGGGTTTCCGGGACAGCCTGGGAGCAGTACTTC CAWRVSGTAWEQYF
NA TRBJ2-2 15 TRBV30 NA TGTGCCTGGAGTCCGGCTAACCTCCCCTCCGGGGAGCTGTTTTTT CAWSPANLPSGELFF
NA TRBJ2-7 14 TRBV7-6 TRBD1 TGTGCCAGCAGCTTAGCCTCGACAGGGAGCGAGCAGTACTTC CASSLASTGSEQYF
NA TRBJ1-2 14 TRBV19 TRBD1 TGTGCCAGTAGTAGAGGGGACAGCAACTATGGCTACACCTTC CASSRGDSNYGYTF
NA TRBJ1-2 15 TRBV4-3 NA TGCGCCAGCAGCCAAGATCGAGTTGCAGGGAGACCTAGGGCCTTC CASSQDRVAGRPRAF
once TRBJ1-1 14 TRBV5-6 NA TGTGCCAGCAGCTTGGGGGGAGGGAACACTGAAGCTTTCTTT CASSLGGGNTEAFF
NA TRBJ1-5 13 TRBV6-5 TRBD1 TGTGCCAGCAGTGTGGACAGGGGACAGCCCCAGCATTTT CASSVDRGQPQHF
NA TRBJ2-4 17 TRBV4-3 TRBD2 TGCGCCAGCAGCCAAGGACTAGCTTACCAAAAGGCGAACATTCAGTACTTC CASSQGLAYQKANIQYF
NA TRBJ2-2 15 TRBV6-5 NA TGTGCCAGCAGTAGACCGGGCCTAGGCCCCGGGGAGCTGTTTTTT CASSRPGLGPGELFF
once TRBJ2-3 17 TRBV7-9 NA TGTGCCAGCAGCTCCCCGGGGCGGCAAGAGTTCACAGATACGCAGTATTTT CASSSPGRQEFTDTQYF
NA TRBJ1-3 17 TRBV28 NA TGTGCCAGCAGTTTATCTTCGGGACGGGCAATTGGAAACACCATATATTTT CASSLSSGRAIGNTIYF
once TRBJ2-7 12 TRBV9 NA TGTGCCAGCAGCCGTGATCGAAGCGGGCAGACCTTC CASSRDRSGQTF
NA TRBJ2-5 17 TRBV4-2 NA TGTGCCAGCAGCCAAGGGGAAGCTGGTGGGGCTCGAGAGACCCAGTACTTC CASSQGEAGGARETQYF
NA TRBJ2-7 16 TRBV10-3 NA TGTGCCATCGCCCCCAAATCCGGACAGTCTGCCTACGAGCAGTACTTC CAIAPKSGQSAYEQYF
NA TRBJ2-7 13 TRBV4-3 TRBD1 TGCGCCAGCAGCCGGGACAGGGCCTACGAGCAGTACTTC CASSRDRAYEQYF